This TCR beta chain derives from a study of beta chain features in type 1 diabetes (dated by TCRdb to 2016 to 2019). For the wider study: Mean age, gender distribution, total cell number and subset yield were not different between patients and healthy donors. The study compared TCRB repertoires of sorted circulating CD4+ T cell subsets between recently diagnosed type 1 diabetes patients and matched healthy donors. A total of approximately 100 million sorted cells were examined across all samples, and the number of cells per subset was strongly correlated with RNA yield. Regulatory and stem cell-like memory subsets were obtained from only 8 patients and about eight healthy donors, while naive and central memory subsets were obtained from all 30 or so donors.

Each donor gave one peripheral blood draw, roughly 0.11 L on average, collected into heparinised tubes. A BD FACSAria II and a panel including CD45RO, CCR7, CD25, CD127, CD95 and CD27 were used to sort naive, central memory, regulatory and stem cell-like memory CD4+ T cells. All sorted populations exceeded 98% purity. PBMCs were separated immediately by Lymphoprep density gradient centrifugation and were stained directly, without being cultured. So that batch effects would be minimized, each experiment stained and sorted samples in pairs, pairing one healthy donor with one patient. The entire isolated RNA was reverse transcribed using the High Capacity cDNA Reverse Transcription Kit, and thus expressed TCRB transcripts were sequenced. Deep immunoSEQ sequencing was performed on naive, central memory and regulatory T cell samples, with an average of around 3.5 million total reads per sample. After sorted cells were lysed in RLT buffer, RNA was extracted with DNase-treated RNeasy Micro or Mini kits, with the choice depending on cell number. To prevent cross-contamination, each cell subset was processed individually, whereas patient and healthy donor samples were processed jointly. The immunoSEQ multiplex PCR was used to amplify TCRB sequences from cDNA, generating 87-bp fragments that spanned the CDR3 region. Sequencing of the amplicons was performed on the Illumina HiSeq platform. For the original study's pipeline: PCR bias was computationally corrected using synthetic template baselines, reads within Hamming distance 2 were collapsed, and singletons that could not be merged were discarded. By aligning reads against IMGT, V, D and J genes, CDR3 length, and insertions or deletions at six rearrangement sites were assigned. Within each subset, clonotype counts were normalized to sorted cell number, and only after that were true diversity and Gini coefficients computed with the tcR R package. The overlap coefficient, calculated on TCRB nucleotide sequences, was used to quantify repertoire sharing. Out-of-frame TCRB sequences from naive cells were analyzed to stand in for the pre-selection repertoire. Entries here come from immuneACCESS through TCRdb and include only in-frame sequences with V and J called. Some clones fail to appear in such tables; in the studies checked, an unresolved V gene covers under half of the shortfall, and the cause of the remainder is unknown. V and J calls and clone size come straight from that table; D and trimming were deduced from the DNA. Across this sample there are hundreds of thousands of clones, with 11% to 15% seen only once. The leading ten clones occupy roughly 0.04% of the sample.

As for this clone: Its antigen remains unidentified. No clone much larger than this one lies a single base away; base qualities are absent.

Study-wide conclusions, independent of this receptor: Fewer insertions and more nucleotide deletions at VDJ recombination sites were observed in patients with type 1 diabetes, implying thymic rearrangement abnormalities. HLA sub-analyses involved small numbers of individuals, so any influence of HLA type on TCRB rearrangement remained unresolved. Because cDNA was sequenced instead of genomic DNA, activated cells with high expression could be over-represented, although the groups did not differ in activation or CD3 levels. Type 1 diabetes patients showed a moderate but significant shortening of TCRB CDR3 length in all four CD4+ subsets. Naive, central memory and regulatory TCRB repertoires appeared to be more alike among patients than among healthy donors. PCR might favor shorter templates, but patient and control samples were amplified and corrected together, so any skew would affect both groups equally.

CDR1 is given as SGHTA and CDR2 as FQGNSA, both from the germline V gene. Trimming leaves V shorter by 1 base and J shorter by 5 bases, with the junction holding 3 bases beyond the gene matches. Counted from cysteine to phenylalanine, this CDR3 has 15 amino acids. The kept DNA is CDR3 alone, 45 bases in frame from the first base. The V and J genes are TRBV7-2 and TRBJ1-5, with 9 junctional bases fitting TRBD1. Material: naive CD4+ T cells from blood. The cell subset or site label on this specimen signifies: true naive CD4+ T cells. The sequence was collected from a man between 18 and 29 years old with type 1 diabetes. The DNA sequence is TGTGCCAGCAGCTTAGTACAGGGGGCTTATCAGCCCCAGCATTTT. It codes for CASSLVQGAYQPQHF.